This T cell receptor beta chain was sequenced for a study of blood T cell repertoires in COVID-19. Repertoires were generated with immunoSEQ multiplex PCR, while TCRdb's copy carries only in-frame clones and drops some. Of 200,000 to 300,000 clones in the sample, 75% to 90% were seen once. This clone appeared once. Participant age was roughly 18 to 95 years, and participants resided in 20 to 30 US areas. Germline CDR1 is MDHEN and CDR2 is SYDVKM. CDR3 length equals 15 residues. J was trimmed by 9 bases and V by 6 bases; bases with no gene match: 14. The receptor's source is a man in his fifties or sixties who had been exposed to COVID-19. The chain couples TRBV28 to TRBJ1-5; 7 nucleotides align to TRBD1. The sample taken for sequencing was PBMCs or T cells enriched from blood (not recorded which). The CDR3 nucleotides are TGTGCCAGCAGCCTCGACAGGGCCCTCATGAGGCCCCAGCATTTT. Its translation is CASSLDRALMRPQHF.